The 24 T cell receptor beta chains below all came from one sample that was sequenced in a study of T cell responses to AZD1222 COVID-19 vaccine. The data were produced by immunoSEQ multiplex PCR, yet TCRdb's version contains in-frame clones alone and is incomplete. The sample table sets out 150,000 or so clones. Sequences were obtained from peripheral blood. The source is an adult in good health.

V and J are TRBV6-5 and TRBJ1-1, with D hard to call. The V end was cut by 6 bases, the J end by 8 bases, with 13 bases between. Germline V CDR1 and CDR2: MNHEY, SVGAGI. The CDR3 is 12 residues long. The CDR3 DNA sequence: TGTGCCAGCAGGGCAGTGGACTGGGAAGCTTTCTTT. Amino acids: CASRAVDWEAFF.

This chain uses TRBV10-3 with TRBJ1-2, with a tentative D call TRBD1 (5 bases). Per the germline V gene, CDR1 is ENHRY and CDR2 is SYGVKD. V lost 3 bases and J 2 bases, leaving 13 bases between the germline ends. CDR3 length equals 15 residues. The CDR3 is CAISDKGRANYGYTF. DNA of the CDR3: TGTGCCATCAGTGATAAGGGGAGGGCCAACTATGGCTACACCTTC.

The rearrangement joins TRBV6-5 to TRBJ1-3; no clear D. CDR3 length: 13 amino acids. Germline V gene sequence: CDR1 MNHEY, CDR2 SVGAGI. Trimming took 6 bases from V and 0 from J, leaving 6 bases between them. The CDR3 sequence is CASRKTSGNTIYF. The CDR3 DNA sequence: TGTGCCAGCAGGAAAACCTCTGGAAACACCATATATTTT.

The chain uses TRBV12-5 and TRBJ2-1; weak D call: TRBD2 (6 bases). The CDR3 runs to 14 residues. V dropped 7 bases and J dropped 5 bases, with 15 bases sitting between them. CDR1 is LGHNT, CDR2 FRNRAP, per germline. The CDR3: CASVWRETDNEQFF. In DNA form, the CDR3 reads TGTGCTAGTGTCTGGAGGGAAACTGACAATGAGCAGTTCTTC. The variable domain in full, completed from reference TRBV12-5 and TRBJ2-1, reads DARVTQTPRHKVTEMGQEVTMRCQPILGHNTVFWYRQTMMQGLELLAYFRNRAPLDDSGMPKDRFSAEMPDATLATLKIQPSEPRDSAVYFCASVWRETDNEQFFGPGTRLTVL.

The chain couples TRBV7-2 to TRBJ2-1, with D perhaps TRBD2 (6 bases). Trimming left V 5 bases short and J 4 bases short, with 15 bases between. The germline gives CDR1 SGHTA, CDR2 FQGNSA. This CDR3 has 15 residues. This CDR3 reads CASSPPGVRYNEQFF. CDR3 in DNA: TGTGCCAGCAGCCCACCGGGGGTCAGATACAATGAGCAGTTCTTC.

The V and J genes are TRBV5-1 and TRBJ2-3; D may be TRBD1 (6 bases). The CDR3 is 14 amino acids. Per germline, CDR1 SGHRS and CDR2 YFSETQ. Trimming left V 2 bases short and J 0 bases short, with 7 bases between. DNA of the CDR3: TGCGCCAGCAGCTTTACAGGGAGCACAGATACGCAGTATTTT. This translates into CASSFTGSTDTQYF.

The V call is TRBV6-4, the J call TRBJ2-1, with a tentative D call TRBD1 (5 bases). Germline V gene lookup returns CDR1 MRHNA and CDR2 SNTAGT. This CDR3 has 16 amino acids. V lost 0 bases and J lost 12, with 21 bases in between. The CDR3 here is CASSDSAGQGYQRQFF. Written as DNA, the CDR3 is TGTGCCAGCAGTGACTCAGCTGGGCAGGGATACCAGAGGCAGTTCTTC.

This chain uses TRBV30 with TRBJ2-7; 7 nucleotides line up with TRBD2. V was clipped by 0 bases and J by 11 bases; unmatched bases: 10. Germline V gives CDR1 GTSNPN, CDR2 SVGIG (reference sequence). The CDR3 loop spans 13 amino acids. The CDR3: CAWSVAREVLKYF. In DNA, the CDR3 is TGTGCCTGGAGTGTGGCACGGGAGGTTTTGAAGTACTTC.

The chain joins TRBV7-6 to TRBJ1-1; 12 bases line up with TRBD1. This CDR3 contains 17 residues. Germline lookup yields CDR1 SGHVS and CDR2 FNYEAQ. The V and J ends lost 1 base and 5 bases, in that order; junction bases with no gene match: 8. As DNA, the CDR3 is TGTGCCAGCAGCTTAGTAGGAACGGGACAGGGGGCGACTGAAGCTTTCTTT. Its translation is CASSLVGTGQGATEAFF.

CDR3 nucleotides: TGTGCCAGCAGCCCTCGGACTCTTTCAGGTTCCGGAAACACCATATATTTT. Residues: CASSPRTLSGSGNTIYF. This chain links TRBV7-9 with TRBJ1-3; D is ambiguous. Germline CDR1 is SEHNR and CDR2 is FQNEAQ (reference sequence). The CDR3 extends over 17 amino acids. V gave up 5 bases and J gave up 4 bases, with 21 bases separating them.

The chain has TRBV6-2 or TRBV6-3 and TRBJ2-6; tentatively, D is TRBD1 or TRBD2 (5 bases each). The ends were cut back, 6 bases at V and 0 bases at J, with 9 bases in the middle. This CDR3 comprises 15 residues. Germline CDR1 reads MNHEY; CDR2 reads SVGEGT. The CDR3, as DNA: TGTGCCAGCAGCCCCGGGGCCTCTGGGGCCAACGTCCTGACTTTC. Residues: CASSPGASGANVLTF.

The chain carries TRBV9 and TRBJ2-3, with 13 bases identical to TRBD2. V was clipped by 3 bases and J by 3 bases; unmatched bases: 22. The CDR3 consists of 22 residues. Germline CDR1 and CDR2: SGDLS and YYNGEE. The CDR3: CASSAGHNRLTSGGALTDTQYF. As DNA, the CDR3 is TGTGCCAGCAGCGCCGGCCACAACCGGCTAACTAGCGGGGGGGCCCTGACAGATACGCAGTATTTT.

V usage is TRBV7-9 and J usage is TRBJ1-1, with 9 positions matching TRBD1. The CDR3 runs 15 residues. Germline V gene sequence: CDR1 SEHNR, CDR2 FQNEAQ (reference sequence). The ends lost 3 bases at V and 3 bases at J; junction bases unmatched: 5. Here the CDR3 reads CASSLAQGAYTEAFF. The CDR3 region has the DNA TGTGCCAGCAGCTTGGCACAGGGGGCGTACACTGAAGCTTTCTTT.

The chain employs TRBV3-1 (or the pseudogene TRBV3-2) and TRBJ1-2; TRBD1 might be the D (5 bases). This CDR3 has 12 amino acids. Germline V lookup: CDR1 LGHDT, CDR2 YNNKEL (reference sequence). Trimming cost V 6 bases and J 4 bases, with 9 bases left between them. CDR3 region: CASSQGLYGYTF. Here the CDR3 DNA reads TGTGCCAGCAGTCAGGGCCTCTATGGCTACACCTTC.

CDR3 in amino acids: CASSDRGGYGYTF. The CDR3 DNA follows: TGTGCCAGCAGTGACAGGGGAGGATATGGCTACACCTTC. V usage is TRBV6-1 and J usage is TRBJ1-2; D might be TRBD1 (6 bases). Trimming pared 3 bases from V and 5 bases from J, leaving 10 bases between. This CDR3 comprises 13 residues. Germline V gene sequence: CDR1 MNHNS, CDR2 SASEGT.

Comments on this clone: The DNA is left out, because the CDR3 cannot be placed on it with certainty; the CDR3 is given as TCRdb lists it. The chain recombines TRBV7-9 with TRBJ1-2. The CDR3 extends over 13 residues, inclusive of both ends. CDR1 is SEHNR, CDR2 FQNEAQ, per germline (reference sequence). The CDR3 protein is CASSYFGPGGYTF.

The rearrangement links TRBV4-3 to TRBJ1-4; no clear D gene. Trimming cost V 1 base and J 1 base, with 10 bases left between them. From germline, CDR1 is LGHNA and CDR2 YSLEER. The CDR3 loop spans 16 amino acids. CDR3 in DNA: TGCGCCAGCAGCCAAGGGGCAAGGCTAACTAATGAAAAACTGTTTTTT. Its protein is CASSQGARLTNEKLFF.

The rearrangement links TRBV19 to TRBJ2-1; no firm D call. The CDR3 extends over 13 amino acids. V lost 3 bases and J lost 10, with 13 bases in between. CDR1 and CDR2 from the germline V gene are LNHDA and SQIVND (reference sequence). The CDR3 region is CASSIPPVQEQFF. The CDR3 nucleotides are TGTGCCAGTAGTATCCCCCCGGTCCAAGAGCAGTTCTTC.

This chain uses TRBV7-6 with TRBJ1-1, with D possibly matching TRBD1 (5 bases). Germline CDR1 reads SGHVS; CDR2 reads FNYEAQ. The CDR3 is made up of 18 amino acids. V was shortened by 3 bases and J by 0 bases, with 20 bases between the two germline ends. The CDR3 is CASSLIKGKTDLNTEAFF. In nucleotides, the CDR3 is TGTGCCAGCAGCTTGATAAAGGGGAAGACAGACTTGAACACTGAAGCTTTCTTT.

V and J are TRBV5-1 and TRBJ1-5; D ambiguous. CDR1 and CDR2 (germline): SGHRS, YFSETQ. The CDR3 is made up of 15 amino acids. The germline V and J ends were trimmed by 0 bases and 3 bases, with 10 bases remaining between them. The CDR3 DNA reads TGCGCCAGCAGCTTGGCGCCAGGAAACAATCAGCCCCAGCATTTT. It encodes CASSLAPGNNQPQHF. Full variable domain (missing parts from reference TRBV5-1 and TRBJ1-5): KAGVTQTPRYLIKTRGQQVTLSCSPISGHRSVSWYQQTPGQGLQFLFEYFSETQRNKGNFPGRFSGRQFSNSRSEMNVSTLELGDSALYLCASSLAPGNNQPQHFGDGTRLSIL.

The chain joins TRBV2 to TRBJ2-3, with TRBD2 matching over 8 bases. Germline lookup yields CDR1 SNHLY and CDR2 FYNNEI. Trimming took 2 bases from V and 2 from J; bases not matched to a gene: 6. This CDR3 has 16 residues. CDR3 DNA sequence: TGTGCCAGCAGTGAATTCGGGGGGGTAGACACAGATACGCAGTATTTT. The encoded protein is CASSEFGGVDTDTQYF.

This rearrangement joins TRBV19 to TRBJ1-4, with TRBD1 matching 8 bases. The CDR3 runs to 15 residues. The germline V gene encodes CDR1 LNHDA and CDR2 SQIVND (reference sequence). Losses at the gene ends were 7 bases for V and 8 bases for J; bases not matched to a gene: 12. The CDR3 loop reads CASINSRGLEEKLFF. The DNA of the CDR3 is TGTGCCAGTATTAACTCCAGGGGGCTAGAAGAAAAACTGTTTTTT.

The chain uses TRBV2 and TRBJ2-3; unclear D gene. From germline, CDR1 is SNHLY and CDR2 FYNNEI. V was trimmed by 4 bases and J by 1 base, leaving 3 bases between them. The CDR3 is 12 residues long. Here the CDR3 reads CASSAGTDTQYF. CDR3 nucleotide sequence: TGTGCCAGCAGTGCAGGCACAGATACGCAGTATTTT.

The chain employs TRBV19 and TRBJ2-1, with TRBD1 identical over 10 bases. In germline, CDR1 is LNHDA, CDR2 SQIVND (reference sequence). Unmatched junction bases numbered 14, after V lost 5 bases and J lost 10 bases. The CDR3 has 16 amino acids. Here the CDR3 reads CASSPRPGQGTLEQFF. The CDR3 DNA reads TGTGCCAGTAGTCCCAGGCCGGGACAGGGGACCTTGGAGCAGTTCTTC.